Below are 12 T cell receptor beta chains sequenced from a single sample in a study of T cells in Graves' hyperthyroidism and ophthalmopathy. Template material for amplifying TCR beta CDR3 regions consisted of RNA transcripts. HTBI primers were employed in a first-round RT-PCR of the TCR CDR3. TCRdb used MiXCR to reprocess the multiplex PCR reads, holding one entry per CDR3 protein. The sample has around 800,000 distinct CDR3 sequences, roughly 40% seen once. Sequencing was carried out using blood. Every receptor here comes from a man aged 18 to 29 with Graves' hyperthyroidism.

The rearrangement joins TRBV6-2 or TRBV6-3 to TRBJ1-2, with D unclear. The CDR3 is 11 amino acids. V lost 0 bases and J lost 8, with 4 bases in between. The germline CDR1 and CDR2 sequences are MNHEY and SVGEGT. The CDR3 is CASSYSWGYTF. In nucleotides, the CDR3 is TGTGCCAGCAGTTACTCATGGGGCTACACCTTC.

In this sample, this clonotype turned up many times. The chain is built from TRBV20-1 and TRBJ2-7; the match to TRBD1 covers 9 bases. The CDR3 consists of 14 residues. Trimming cost V 6 bases and J 2 bases; bases outside gene matches: 8. Per germline, CDR1 DFQATT and CDR2 SNEGSKA (reference sequence). CDR3 nucleotide sequence: TGCAGTGCCGTTGGGACAGGGTCTACCTACGAGCAGTACTTC. This gives the protein CSAVGTGSTYEQYF.

Concerning this clonotype itself: A much larger clone is a single base away; this may be a read error. This sequence joins TRBV9 and TRBJ1-1, with D maybe TRBD1 (5 bases). Trimming removed 1 base at V and 10 bases at J, with 14 bases between. Germline V gene sequence: CDR1 SGDLS, CDR2 YYNGEE. This CDR3 comprises 13 residues. The CDR3 coding sequence is TGTGCCAGCAGCGTATTGGGGGGAGAGGTAGCTTTCTTT. Protein product: CASSVLGGEVAFF.

The genes are TRBV12-3 or TRBV12-4 and TRBJ2-7; the match to TRBD1 covers 11 bases. The CDR3 is 15 residues long. V trimming: 5 bases; J trimming: 3 bases; junction bases outside the gene matches: 6. The chain's CDR3 is CASSPFGTGGYEQYF. DNA of the CDR3: TGTGCCAGCAGTCCTTTCGGGACAGGGGGCTACGAGCAGTACTTC.

In its sample, this clonotype was seen many times. The chain couples TRBV7-6 to TRBJ1-5; D uncertain. Trimming left V 5 bases short and J 2 bases short, with 13 bases between. The CDR3 runs 15 residues. Germline assignment: CDR1 SGHVS and CDR2 FNYEAQ. The CDR3 sequence: CASSLGSLGNQPQHF. The CDR3 region has the DNA TGTGCCAGCAGCCTGGGCAGCCTAGGCAATCAGCCCCAGCATTTT.

This clonotype was observed at least ten times. The chain uses TRBV2 and TRBJ1-6; 9 bases match TRBD1. Germline V gene data show CDR1 as SNHLY and CDR2 as FYNNEI. The ends lost 2 bases at V and 6 bases at J; junction bases unmatched: 8. The CDR3 loop spans 17 amino acids. The CDR3 nucleotides are TGTGCCAGCAGTGAATATCTAGGGACAGGGAGTAATTCACCCCTCCACTTT. Amino acids: CASSEYLGTGSNSPLHF.

At least ten counts were recorded for this clonotype. The chain links TRBV10-3 to TRBJ1-6; unclear D gene. Germline CDR1 is ENHRY and CDR2 is SYGVKD. The V end was cut by 6 bases, the J end by 9 bases, with 9 bases between. The CDR3 length is 12 residues. Here the CDR3 DNA reads TGTGCCATCAGGGGGAAGGGTTCACCCCTCCACTTT. Translating it yields CAIRGKGSPLHF.

This clonotype was observed at least ten times. The chain employs TRBV7-9 and TRBJ1-6; the D is unclear. V was cut by 5 bases and J by 9 bases, with 14 bases left in between. The CDR3 spans 14 residues. Germline lookup yields CDR1 SEHNR and CDR2 FQNEAQ (reference sequence). The CDR3 DNA reads as TGTGCCAGCAGCCGGGAACAGTTTATTTCACCCCTCCACTTT. Translated, it gives CASSREQFISPLHF.

The genes are TRBV2 and TRBJ1-1; maybe TRBD1 (5 bases). The CDR3 runs to 12 residues. CDR1 and CDR2 (germline): SNHLY, FYNNEI. Trimming removed 8 bases from V and 4 bases from J, with 11 bases in between. Here the CDR3 reads CASGAGSTEAFF. The CDR3, as DNA: TGTGCCAGCGGGGCAGGGAGCACTGAAGCTTTCTTT.

The chain has TRBV5-6 and TRBJ1-1, with TRBD1 matching 7 bases. The junction had 11 bases not matched to a gene; V was cut back by 4 bases and J by 5 bases. CDR3 length: 15 amino acids. Germline CDR1 and CDR2: SGHDT and YYEEEE. CDR3 sequence (DNA): TGTGCCAGCAGCCCGCATCGGACAGGCGGGACTGAAGCTTTCTTT. Amino acids: CASSPHRTGGTEAFF.

Worth noting for this clonotype: Its ends do not fully match the called genes, so a read error is possible. V and J are TRBV11-2 and TRBJ2-5; possibly TRBD2 for D (6 bases). CDR1 and CDR2 from the germline V gene are SGHAT and FQNNGV. CDR3 length: 14 residues. The CDR3 DNA sequence: TGTGCCAACAGCCAAGGGACTCGCCGGGAGACCCAGTACTTC. It translates to CANSQGTRRETQYF.

The CDR3 protein is CASSHTGGRDEQYF. CDR3 in DNA: TGTGCCAGCAGCCATACAGGGGGCAGGGACGAGCAGTACTTC. This sequence joins TRBV7-8 and TRBJ2-7; 9 bases map to TRBD1. Germline loops: CDR1 SGHVS, CDR2 FQNEAQ. CDR3 length equals 14 residues. V lost 5 bases to trimming and J lost 5 bases; unmatched junction nucleotides: 7.